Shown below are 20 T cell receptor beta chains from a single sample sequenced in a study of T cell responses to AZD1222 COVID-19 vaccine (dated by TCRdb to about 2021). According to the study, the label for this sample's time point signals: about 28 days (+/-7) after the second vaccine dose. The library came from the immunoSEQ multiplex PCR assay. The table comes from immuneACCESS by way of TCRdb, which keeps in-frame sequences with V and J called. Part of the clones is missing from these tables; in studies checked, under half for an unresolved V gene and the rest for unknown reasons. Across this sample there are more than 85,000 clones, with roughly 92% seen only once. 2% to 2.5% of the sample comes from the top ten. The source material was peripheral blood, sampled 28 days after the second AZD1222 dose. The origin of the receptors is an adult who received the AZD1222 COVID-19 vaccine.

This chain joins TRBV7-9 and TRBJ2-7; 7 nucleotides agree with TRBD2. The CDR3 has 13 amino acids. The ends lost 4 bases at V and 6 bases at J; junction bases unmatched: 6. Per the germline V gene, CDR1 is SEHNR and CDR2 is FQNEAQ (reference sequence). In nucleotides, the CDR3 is TGTGCCAGCAGCTCACCGACTAGCACCGAGCAGTACTTC. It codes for CASSSPTSTEQYF.

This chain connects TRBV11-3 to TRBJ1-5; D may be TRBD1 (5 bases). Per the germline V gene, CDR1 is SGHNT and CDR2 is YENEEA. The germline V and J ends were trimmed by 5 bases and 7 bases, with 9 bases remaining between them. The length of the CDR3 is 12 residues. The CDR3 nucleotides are TGTGCCAGCAGCCCCCAGGGCCAGCCCCAGCATTTT. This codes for CASSPQGQPQHF.

The CDR3 DNA follows: TGTGCCAGCAGCCAAGATCCCTCTGAAGCTTTCTTT. Residues: CASSQDPSEAFF. This chain connects TRBV3-1 (or the pseudogene TRBV3-2) to TRBJ1-1; no clear D gene. The CDR3 spans 12 residues. Germline-derived CDR1 and CDR2 are LGHDT and YNNKEL (reference sequence). V was shortened by 0 bases and J by 6 bases, with 5 bases between the two germline ends.

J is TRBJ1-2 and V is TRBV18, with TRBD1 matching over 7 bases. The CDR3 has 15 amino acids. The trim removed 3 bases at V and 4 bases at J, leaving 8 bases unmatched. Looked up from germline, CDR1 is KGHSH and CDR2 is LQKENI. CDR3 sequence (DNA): TGTGCCAGCTCACCTCGGGAGGGGGCGTCCTATGGCTACACCTTC. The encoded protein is CASSPREGASYGYTF. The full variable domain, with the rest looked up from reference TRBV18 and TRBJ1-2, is NAGVMQNPRHLVRRRGQEARLRCSPMKGHSHVYWYRQLPEEGLKFMVYLQKENIIDESGMPKERFSAEFPKEGPSILRIQQVVRGDSAAYFCASSPREGASYGYTFGSGTRLTVV.

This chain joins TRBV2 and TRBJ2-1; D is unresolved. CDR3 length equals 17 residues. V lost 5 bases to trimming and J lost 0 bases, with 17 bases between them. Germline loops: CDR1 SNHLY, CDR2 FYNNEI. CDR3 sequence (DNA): TGTGCCAGCAGTCCCTATAGCCTCCTGAGCTCCTACAATGAGCAGTTCTTC. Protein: CASSPYSLLSSYNEQFF.

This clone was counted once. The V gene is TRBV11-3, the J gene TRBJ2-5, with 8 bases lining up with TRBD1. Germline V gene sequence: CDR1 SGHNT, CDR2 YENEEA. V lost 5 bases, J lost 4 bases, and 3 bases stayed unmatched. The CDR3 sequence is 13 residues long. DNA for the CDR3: TGTGCCAGCAGCGCCGGACAGGGAGAGACCCAGTACTTC. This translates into CASSAGQGETQYF.

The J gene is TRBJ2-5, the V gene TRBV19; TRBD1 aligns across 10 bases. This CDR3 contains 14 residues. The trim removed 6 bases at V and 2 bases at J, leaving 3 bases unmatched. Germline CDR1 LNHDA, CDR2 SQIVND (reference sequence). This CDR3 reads CASSRGQGQETQYF. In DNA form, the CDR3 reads TGTGCCAGTAGCAGGGGACAGGGGCAAGAGACCCAGTACTTC. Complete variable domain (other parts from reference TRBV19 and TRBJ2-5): DGGITQSPKYLFRKEGQNVTLSCEQNLNHDAMYWYRQDPGQGLRLIYYSQIVNDFQKGDIAEGYSVSREKKESFPLTVTSAQKNPTAFYLCASSRGQGQETQYFGPGTRLLVL.

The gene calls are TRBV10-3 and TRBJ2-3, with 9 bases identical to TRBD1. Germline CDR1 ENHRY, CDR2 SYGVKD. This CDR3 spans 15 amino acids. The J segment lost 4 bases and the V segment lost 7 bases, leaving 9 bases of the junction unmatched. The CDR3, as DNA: TGTGCCATCACTCCTGGGGACAGGGAGGCAGATACGCAGTATTTT. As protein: CAITPGDREADTQYF.

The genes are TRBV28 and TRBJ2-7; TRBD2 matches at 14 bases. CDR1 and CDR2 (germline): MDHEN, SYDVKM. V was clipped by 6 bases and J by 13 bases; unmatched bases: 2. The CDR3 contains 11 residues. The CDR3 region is CASRGLAGVYF. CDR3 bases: TGTGCCAGCAGGGGACTAGCGGGGGTTTACTTC.

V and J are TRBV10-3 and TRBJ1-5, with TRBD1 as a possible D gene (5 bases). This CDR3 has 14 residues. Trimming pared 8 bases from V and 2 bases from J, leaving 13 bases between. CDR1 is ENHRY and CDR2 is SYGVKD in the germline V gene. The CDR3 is CAISGQGGNQPQHF. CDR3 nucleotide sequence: TGTGCCATCTCCGGGCAGGGAGGCAATCAGCCCCAGCATTTT.

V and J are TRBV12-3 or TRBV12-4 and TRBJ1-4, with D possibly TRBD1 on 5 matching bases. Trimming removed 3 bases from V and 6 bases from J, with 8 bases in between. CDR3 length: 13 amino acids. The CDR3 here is CASSFGGDEKLFF. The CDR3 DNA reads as TGTGCCAGCAGTTTTGGGGGTGATGAAAAACTGTTTTTT.

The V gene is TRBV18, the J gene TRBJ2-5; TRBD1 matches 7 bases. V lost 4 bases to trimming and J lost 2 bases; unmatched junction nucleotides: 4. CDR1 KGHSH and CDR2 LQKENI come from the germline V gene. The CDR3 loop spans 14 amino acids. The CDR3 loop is CASSRRGQQETQYF. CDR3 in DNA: TGTGCCAGCTCACGTAGGGGACAGCAAGAGACCCAGTACTTC.

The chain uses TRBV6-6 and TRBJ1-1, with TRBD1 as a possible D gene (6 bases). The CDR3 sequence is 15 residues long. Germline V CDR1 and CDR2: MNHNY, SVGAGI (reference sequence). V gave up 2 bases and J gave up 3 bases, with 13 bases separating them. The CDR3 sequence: CASSYGRGLDTEAFF. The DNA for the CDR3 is TGTGCCAGCAGTTACGGGAGGGGGTTGGACACTGAAGCTTTCTTT.

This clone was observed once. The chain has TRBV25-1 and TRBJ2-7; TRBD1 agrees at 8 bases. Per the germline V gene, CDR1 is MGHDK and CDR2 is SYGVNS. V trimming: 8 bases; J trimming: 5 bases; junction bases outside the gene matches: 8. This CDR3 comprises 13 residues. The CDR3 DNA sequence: TGTGCCAGCCTCGGAGGACAGGGCCACGAGCAGTACTTC. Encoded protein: CASLGGQGHEQYF.

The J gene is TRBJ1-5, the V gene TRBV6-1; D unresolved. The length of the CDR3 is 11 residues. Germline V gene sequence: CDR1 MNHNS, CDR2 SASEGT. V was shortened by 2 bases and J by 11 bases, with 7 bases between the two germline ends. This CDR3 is CASSELTTQHF. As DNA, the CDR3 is TGTGCCAGCAGTGAATTGACGACCCAGCATTTT.

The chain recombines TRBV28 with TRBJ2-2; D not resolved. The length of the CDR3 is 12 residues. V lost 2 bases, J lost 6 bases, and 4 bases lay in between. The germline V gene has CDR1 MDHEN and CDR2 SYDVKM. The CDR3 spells CASSLRAGELFF. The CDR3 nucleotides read TGTGCCAGCAGTTTAAGGGCCGGGGAGCTGTTTTTT. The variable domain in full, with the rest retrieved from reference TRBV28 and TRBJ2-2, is DVKVTQSSRYLVKRTGEKVFLECVQDMDHENMFWYRQDPGLGLRLIYFSYDVKMKEKGDIPEGYSVSREKKERFSLILESASTNQTSMYLCASSLRAGELFFGEGSRLTVL.

Here the CDR3 DNA reads TGCGCCAGCAGCTTCCGGGACAGCCGGACAGATACGCAGTATTTT. Encoded protein: CASSFRDSRTDTQYF. The gene calls are TRBV5-1 and TRBJ2-3; TRBD1 agrees at 7 bases. In germline, CDR1 is SGHRS, CDR2 YFSETQ. CDR3 size: 15 residues. Germline trimming cut 2 bases from V and 3 bases from J; bases unmatched to any gene: 6.

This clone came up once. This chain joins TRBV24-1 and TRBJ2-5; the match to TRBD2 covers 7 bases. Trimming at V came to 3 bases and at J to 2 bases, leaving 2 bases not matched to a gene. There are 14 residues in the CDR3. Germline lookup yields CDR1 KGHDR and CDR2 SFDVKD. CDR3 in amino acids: CATSDPGRQETQYF. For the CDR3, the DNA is TGTGCCACCAGTGATCCCGGGAGGCAAGAGACCCAGTACTTC.

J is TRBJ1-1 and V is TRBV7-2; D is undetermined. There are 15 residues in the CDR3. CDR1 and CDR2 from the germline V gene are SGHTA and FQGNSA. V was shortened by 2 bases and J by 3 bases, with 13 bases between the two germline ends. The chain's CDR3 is CASSLLSPVDTEAFF. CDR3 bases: TGTGCCAGCAGCTTACTTAGCCCAGTGGACACTGAAGCTTTCTTT. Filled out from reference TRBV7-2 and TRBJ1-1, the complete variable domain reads GAGVSQSPSNKVTEKGKDVELRCDPISGHTALYWYRQSLGQGLEFLIYFQGNSAPDKSGLPSDRFSAERTGGSVSTLTIQRTQQEDSAVYLCASSLLSPVDTEAFFGQGTRLTVV.

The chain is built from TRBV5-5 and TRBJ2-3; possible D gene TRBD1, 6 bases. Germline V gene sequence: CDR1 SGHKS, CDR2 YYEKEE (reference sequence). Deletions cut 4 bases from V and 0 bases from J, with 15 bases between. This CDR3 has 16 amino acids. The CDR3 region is CASSPSTGGSTDTQYF. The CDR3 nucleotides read TGTGCCAGCAGCCCTTCGACAGGTGGTAGCACAGATACGCAGTATTTT.